Listed below are T cell receptor beta chains from one sample, sequenced in a study of blood T cells in healthy people across ages. TCRdb redid the calling of the 5' RACE reads with MiXCR, one entry per CDR3 protein. Of about 1 million distinct CDR3 sequences listed, under 55% are singletons. Source material: blood. The receptors shown here come from a woman aged 55 to 70 in good health. The CDR3 runs from the conserved cysteine through the conserved F or W. D genes are given only for firm matches.

d_gene: -
v_gene: TRBV20-1
CDR3aa: CSAQSLPGNTEAFF

d_gene: -
v_gene: TRBV27
CDR3aa: CASSPYGRTSYEQYF

d_gene: -
v_gene: TRBV6-5
CDR3aa: CASSYPGKGLNEQYF

d_gene: -
v_gene: TRBV10-3
CDR3aa: CAIMAKGGEGRRWTDTQYF

d_gene: -
v_gene: TRBV7-8
CDR3aa: CASRARVSSYEQYF

d_gene: -
v_gene: TRBV29-1
CDR3aa: CSVEDLLEAFF

d_gene: TRBD1
v_gene: TRBV27
CDR3aa: CASTGGQGDIQYF

d_gene: -
v_gene: TRBV15
CDR3aa: CATSSMGSTDTQYF

d_gene: -
v_gene: TRBV2
CDR3aa: CASSGDNEQFF

d_gene: -
v_gene: TRBV2
CDR3aa: CASSVRGAREETQYF

d_gene: TRBD2
v_gene: TRBV29-1
CDR3aa: CSVDSGTVSYEQYF

d_gene: TRBD1
v_gene: TRBV10-3
CDR3aa: CASQGGQGVGEQYF

d_gene: TRBD1
v_gene: TRBV7-9
CDR3aa: CASSSGQGLEGYTF

d_gene: -
v_gene: TRBV12-5
CDR3aa: CASGWETQYF

d_gene: TRBD2
v_gene: TRBV5-1
CDR3aa: CASSPEASGRARDTQYF

d_gene: -
v_gene: TRBV20-1
CDR3aa: CSAQLEINQPQHF

d_gene: TRBD1
v_gene: TRBV9
CDR3aa: CASSVRQGANSPLHF

d_gene: -
v_gene: TRBV7-2
CDR3aa: CASSQDFPDTQYF

d_gene: -
v_gene: TRBV12-3/TRBV12-4
CDR3aa: CASTRDHNEQFF

d_gene: -
v_gene: TRBV5-1
CDR3aa: CASSWEGGTNEKLFF

d_gene: -
v_gene: TRBV20-1
CDR3aa: CSARDRGGLRGDSGANVLTF

d_gene: TRBD2
v_gene: TRBV11-2
CDR3aa: CASSLLELAGSTDTQYF

d_gene: TRBD1
v_gene: TRBV20-1
CDR3aa: CSASTGVQQPQHF

d_gene: -
v_gene: TRBV12-3/TRBV12-4
CDR3aa: CASSLKGIRQYF

d_gene: TRBD1
v_gene: TRBV12-3/TRBV12-4
CDR3aa: CASSHGTGGSYGYTF

d_gene: TRBD2
v_gene: TRBV29-1
CDR3aa: CGVDSGRAQETQYF

d_gene: -
v_gene: TRBV29-1
CDR3aa: CSAQGGGETQYF

d_gene: -
v_gene: TRBV20-1
CDR3aa: CSARDRGQFYMETQYF

d_gene: -
v_gene: TRBV7-9
CDR3aa: CASSSPGGQRTYEQYF

d_gene: -
v_gene: TRBV10-3
CDR3aa: CAISESEPRAGSYEQYF

d_gene: TRBD2
v_gene: TRBV14
CDR3aa: CASSRVAGEGTDTQYF

d_gene: -
v_gene: TRBV9
CDR3aa: CASSVAPGGEFYNEQFF

d_gene: TRBD2
v_gene: TRBV7-9
CDR3aa: CASSQREGVHNEQFF

d_gene: -
v_gene: TRBV6-1
CDR3aa: CASSEWRLGEQFF

d_gene: -
v_gene: TRBV7-9
CDR3aa: CASSPSGIVDGYTF

d_gene: TRBD2
v_gene: TRBV4-2
CDR3aa: CTSSQDTTSGSLYEQYF

d_gene: -
v_gene: TRBV28
CDR3aa: CASWSSVSSYEQYF

d_gene: TRBD2
v_gene: TRBV25-1
CDR3aa: CASSERGVGTSNNEQFF

d_gene: TRBD2
v_gene: TRBV10-3
CDR3aa: CAISVPGPGGPTDTQYF

d_gene: -
v_gene: TRBV3-1
CDR3aa: CASSRRAGNYEQYF

d_gene: -
v_gene: TRBV6-5
CDR3aa: CASSCPDREQYF

d_gene: -
v_gene: TRBV10-3
CDR3aa: CAIMGAGAPLYEQYF